This T cell receptor beta chain is from a study of T-cell memory formation after mild COVID-19. The table lists this clonotype with a few counts. Antigen specificity is unknown. Study-level findings and limits: Day 37-peaking second-wave clones had unconfirmed SARS-CoV-2 specificity. Among CD4+ contracting clones, most were CM and EM, and CD8+ ones EMRA.

In TCRdb, the 5' RACE reads were re-called with MiXCR into one record per CDR3 protein. The profile shows roughly 300,000 distinct CDR3 sequences, approximately 15% of them singletons. CDR1 MNHEY and CDR2 SVGEGT come from the germline V gene. The CDR3 spans 13 residues. The ends were cut back, 6 bases at V and 7 bases at J, with 13 bases in the middle. This clonotype was obtained from a man younger than 30 who had mild COVID-19 (a few samples of this study predate the infection). Cell type and time point are not known. The specimen sequenced was PBMCs or a T cell subset sorted from them (not recorded which). This chain uses TRBV6-2 or TRBV6-3 with TRBJ2-4; tentatively, D is TRBD2 (7 bases). The DNA of the CDR3 is TGTGCCAGCAGCAGCGGGACACCCAACATTCAGTACTTC. This sequence encodes CASSSGTPNIQYF.